This T cell receptor (beta chain) came from a study of shared clonotypes between healthy human individuals (dated by TCRdb to the early 2020s). About the investigation overall: The cohort comprised two women and a few men aged 18 to 49 years. For each donor, CD4 naive and CD4 memory were each given three plates, CD8 naive was given two plates, and CD8 memory was given one plate. To estimate repertoire size and how much clonotype sharing occurs between individuals, the study deeply sequenced the blood TCR repertoires of about five healthy adults. To increase sequencing depth and limit assay-specific biases, TCR repertoire library preparation and sequencing were carried out by different laboratories using diverse techniques. Per donor, leukapheresis produced somewhere between about 0.9 and 10 billion PBMCs. Broader findings and caveats from the paper: Because the study included only a small number of donors, the genetic and exposure-history diversity represented was limited. Compared with non-shared clonotypes, the clonotypes found in all four sorted-subset donors had higher generation probabilities. Based on pairwise subsampling, the degree of clonotype sharing among donors was expected to be affected by sequencing depth. Naive subsets generally had larger estimated clonotype richness than memory subsets did. When a few donors were compared, the shared fraction of clonotypes was 5% to 6.5% for naive CD4, around 3.6% for naive CD8, 2.3% for memory CD4, and 0.35% to 0.5% for memory CD8. Sampling was restricted to blood, and TCR repertoires in tissues likely differ from the TCR repertoires found in blood. Rarefaction of sorted-subset datasets indicated incomplete sequencing despite the large sequencing depth.

CDR1 and CDR2 were assigned from the germline V gene as MDHEN and SYDVKM. From its cysteine to its phenylalanine, the CDR3 spans 16 amino acids. The retained sequence is limited to the CDR3, 48 bases, with the frame set at the first base. On this clone: What antigen it recognizes has not been identified. The germline gene is not matched at one end of the junction; a read error may be the cause.

The donors were healthy, HIV-negative adults with no recently reported acute infections or vaccinations. Every donor was a Caucasian adult living in Nashville, Tennessee, USA. CD4+ T cells were enriched by magnetic negative selection; naive cells were then positively selected on CD45RA, and the negative fraction formed the memory subset. Blood was collected by leukapheresis, and PBMCs were isolated by Ficoll-Histopaque density gradient centrifugation and then cryopreserved in liquid nitrogen vapor phase. Analytical flow cytometry was used to check the purity and quantity of every magnetically sorted T cell population. Genomic DNA was isolated from every sorted fraction and measured by UV absorbance on a Nanodrop 2000c. TCR CDR3 regions were amplified from genomic DNA by multiplex PCR using the deep immunoSEQ assay. Genomic DNA extracted from each cell subset was distributed evenly over all wells of several immunoSEQ 96-well plates, and each plate served as one replicate. Each replicate PCR for sorted subsets received around 0.2 ug genomic DNA, equal to roughly 33,000 T cell genomes. The purified libraries were quantified using a Qubit 3.0 fluorometer, sized with a Bioanalyzer 2100, and then quantified again using the KAPA Library Quantification kit. Each immunoSEQ 96-well plate was sequenced on its own single-read 150-cycle Illumina NextSeq 550 flow cell. Per the authors' processing: Because the immunoSEQ output included only junctional sequences and no quality scores, the filtering could not be the same as the filtering used for full-length reads. Sequences were annotated with PyIR, a Python wrapper for IgBLAST v1.9, using IMGT germline references to assign V/J genes and CDR3. Any read was removed if the V/J assignment was weak (E-value above 1e-6), the CDR3 was missing, or the read contained stop codons, out-of-frame junctions, or ambiguous translated residues. V3J clonotypes were defined as sequences sharing the same inferred V gene, J gene, and CDR3 amino acid sequence. To compute the percentage overlap between repertoires, the number of shared unique clonotypes was divided by the size of the smaller repertoire. Three approaches were used to assess repertoire richness: RTK rarefaction, the Chao1 estimator, and Recon v2.1 estimates of unobserved clonotypes. Generation probabilities for all TCRbeta clonotypes obtained by the gDNA method from a handful of donors were computed using OLGA. The source is immuneACCESS, and TCRdb retained only in-frame sequences with V and J called. Part of the clones is not carried over; for the studies checked, unresolved V genes explain less than half of this, and the remainder is unexplained. V and J calls and clone size follow that table, whereas D and trimming were derived from the DNA. A total of 550,000 to 850,000 clones appear in this sample, about 74% of them only once. 1.5% to 2% of the sample belongs to the ten largest clones.

The chain employs TRBV28 and TRBJ2-2; 8 bases in between match TRBD2. The source material was memory CD4+ T cells sorted from blood. Taken with the paper, the label for cell subset or site translates to: CD45RA-negative fraction. The clonotype was recovered from a young woman in good health. The CDR3 region has the sequence CASFTLAGSNTGEVFF. The sequenced DNA is TGTGCCAGCTTTACCTTAGCGGGATCGAACACCGGGGAGGTGTTTTTT.